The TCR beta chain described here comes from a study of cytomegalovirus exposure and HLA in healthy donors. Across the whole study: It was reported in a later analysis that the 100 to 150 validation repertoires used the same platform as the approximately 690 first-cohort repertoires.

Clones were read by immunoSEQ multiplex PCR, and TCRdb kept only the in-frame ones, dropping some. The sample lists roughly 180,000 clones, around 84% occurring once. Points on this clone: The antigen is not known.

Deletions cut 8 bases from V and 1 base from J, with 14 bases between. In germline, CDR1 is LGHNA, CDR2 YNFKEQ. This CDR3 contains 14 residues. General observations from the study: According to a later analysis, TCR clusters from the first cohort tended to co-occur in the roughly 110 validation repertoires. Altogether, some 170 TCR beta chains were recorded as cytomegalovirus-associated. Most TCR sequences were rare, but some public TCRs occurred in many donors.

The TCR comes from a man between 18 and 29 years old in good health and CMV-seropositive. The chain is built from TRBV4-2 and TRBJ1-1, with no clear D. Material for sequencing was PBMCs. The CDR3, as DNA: TGTGCCAGCCTTTCAGCAGGCAGGAACACTGAAGCTTTCTTT. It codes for CASLSAGRNTEAFF.